A single sample is the source of the 28 T cell receptor beta chains below, sequenced in a study of cytomegalovirus exposure and HLA in healthy donors. Both 60 Vbeta primers and 13 Jbeta primers went into the PCR. TCRdb's copy holds only in-frame clones and misses some; the assay was immunoSEQ multiplex PCR. The repertoire includes about 110,000 clones, roughly 66% of them detected once, and about 2.2% sits in the top ten. The sequenced material came from PBMCs. All receptors derive from a woman aged 25 to 39 in good health and CMV-seronegative.

V is TRBV19 and J is TRBJ2-2, with TRBD2 as a possible D gene (5 bases). The V and J ends lost 5 bases and 7 bases respectively, with 14 bases between them. Germline CDR1 reads LNHDA; CDR2 reads SQIVND (reference sequence). This CDR3 has 14 amino acids. In DNA form, the CDR3 reads TGTGCCAGTAGTGACGTTGGCGGGCTCGGGGAGCTGTTTTTT. It specifies CASSDVGGLGELFF.

The chain employs TRBV28 and TRBJ2-7, with 8 bases matching TRBD2. CDR1 and CDR2 from the germline V gene are MDHEN and SYDVKM. The CDR3 length is 15 residues. V dropped 4 bases and J dropped 4; count of bases not matched to a gene: 9. CDR3 in DNA: TGTGCCAGCAGTTCCGGCGGTAGCGGGACTTACGAGCAGTACTTC. As protein: CASSSGGSGTYEQYF.

The DNA of the CDR3 is TGTGCCAGTAGTATCCGACAGGGGATCTACAATGAGCAGTTCTTC. Translated, it gives CASSIRQGIYNEQFF. The chain employs TRBV19 and TRBJ2-1, with 8 bases identical to TRBD1. This CDR3 is built from 15 residues. The germline V gene encodes CDR1 LNHDA and CDR2 SQIVND (reference sequence). After removal of 3 bases from V and 3 bases from J, the junction contained 4 bases not matched to a gene.

In its sample, this clone was seen a few times. The rearrangement joins TRBV6-1 to TRBJ2-7; possible D gene TRBD1, 6 bases. V was shortened by 1 base and J by 0 bases, with 10 bases between the two germline ends. Per germline, CDR1 MNHNS and CDR2 SASEGT. CDR3 length: 15 residues. For the CDR3, the DNA is TGTGCCAGCAGTGAAGGTACAGGGAGCTCCTACGAGCAGTACTTC. This encodes CASSEGTGSSYEQYF.

The rearrangement joins TRBV28 to TRBJ2-1; 8 bases fit TRBD2. The CDR3 runs to 15 residues. With 8 bases clipped from V and 1 base from J, the junction kept 7 bases outside the gene matches. Per germline, CDR1 MDHEN and CDR2 SYDVKM. As DNA, the CDR3 is TGTGCCAGCGGAAGCGGGAGTACGTCCTACAATGAGCAGTTCTTC. It yields the protein CASGSGSTSYNEQFF.

The V call is TRBV7-3, the J call TRBJ1-4, with D perhaps TRBD1 (5 bases). Germline V CDR1 and CDR2: SGHTA, FQGTGA. Trimming removed 2 bases from V and 1 base from J, with 8 bases in between. The CDR3 has 15 amino acids. This CDR3 reads CASSLSQGTNEKLFF. The CDR3, as DNA: TGTGCCAGCAGCTTATCCCAGGGAACTAATGAAAAACTGTTTTTT.

The chain has TRBV5-1 and TRBJ2-3, with 7 bases matching TRBD2. V shed 2 bases and J 4 bases; nucleotides not matched to a gene: 4. There are 14 residues in the CDR3. Germline loops: CDR1 SGHRS, CDR2 YFSETQ. CDR3 sequence: CASSFSAGADTQYF. Written as DNA, the CDR3 is TGCGCCAGCAGCTTTTCTGCGGGAGCAGATACGCAGTATTTT.

CDR3 region: CASSPRLAGYEQYF. The CDR3 DNA follows: TGTGCCAGCAGCCCCCGACTAGCAGGCTACGAGCAGTACTTC. The chain employs TRBV9 and TRBJ2-7; 7 nucleotides line up with TRBD2. Germline V gene data show CDR1 as SGDLS and CDR2 as YYNGEE. CDR3 length: 14 residues. Trimming at V came to 4 bases and at J to 3 bases, leaving 7 bases not matched to a gene.

This chain connects TRBV2 to TRBJ1-1; possible D gene TRBD1, 5 bases. V lost 7 bases, J lost 1 base, and 13 bases lay in between. Germline V lookup: CDR1 SNHLY, CDR2 FYNNEI. CDR3 length: 14 residues. As DNA, the CDR3 is TGTGCCAGCACCGACCCCAGGGCGAACACTGAAGCTTTCTTT. Residues: CASTDPRANTEAFF.

There are a few counts of this clone. This chain connects TRBV18 to TRBJ2-3; 11 bases match TRBD1. The CDR3 contains 18 residues. Germline CDR1 KGHSH, CDR2 LQKENI. The ends lost 2 bases at V and 5 bases at J; junction bases unmatched: 12. The CDR3 protein is CASSPTSTGTGGKDTQYF. The CDR3 region has the DNA TGTGCCAGCTCACCAACTTCCACCGGGACAGGGGGGAAAGATACGCAGTATTTT.

The chain recombines TRBV5-6 with TRBJ1-1; D is undetermined. This CDR3 has 14 amino acids. Germline CDR1 and CDR2: SGHDT and YYEEEE. The V end was cut by 3 bases, the J end by 6 bases, with 15 bases between. CDR3 loop: CASSSNGVVAEAFF. For the CDR3, the DNA is TGTGCCAGCAGCTCAAACGGTGTGGTGGCTGAAGCTTTCTTT.

This chain joins TRBV19 and TRBJ1-2; TRBD1 is a possible D gene (5 bases). Trimming left V 7 bases short and J 3 bases short, with 21 bases between. The CDR3 runs 16 residues. CDR1 is LNHDA and CDR2 is SQIVND in the germline V gene (reference sequence). The CDR3 bases are TGTGCCAGTACCCAGACCCAGGGAAAAGGAGACTATGGCTACACCTTC. Translated: CASTQTQGKGDYGYTF.

The CDR3 loop reads CASSSPTSGNTGELFF. Here the CDR3 DNA reads TGTGCCAGCAGCTCCCCTACTAGCGGGAACACCGGGGAGCTGTTTTTT. This chain uses TRBV7-6 with TRBJ2-2, with TRBD2 identical over 8 bases. Trimming cost V 4 bases and J 1 base; bases outside gene matches: 5. The CDR3 runs 16 residues. Germline V gives CDR1 SGHVS, CDR2 FNYEAQ. The complete variable domain, with remaining parts taken from reference TRBV7-6 and TRBJ2-2, reads GAGVSQSPRYKVTKRGQDVALRCDPISGHVSLYWYRQALGQGPEFLTYFNYEAQQDKSGLPNDRFSAERPEGSISTLTIQRTEQRDSAMYRCASSSPTSGNTGELFFGEGSRLTVL.

V is TRBV2 and J is TRBJ2-7; D is perhaps TRBD2 (6 bases). The ends were cut back, 10 bases at V and 0 bases at J, with 10 bases in the middle. Germline lookup yields CDR1 SNHLY and CDR2 FYNNEI. There are 12 residues in the CDR3. CDR3 bases: TGTGCCACCAAGGGAGGCTCCTACGAGCAGTACTTC. It is translated as CATKGGSYEQYF.

J is TRBJ1-5 and V is TRBV19; TRBD1 matches at 9 bases. The trim removed 7 bases at V and 2 bases at J, leaving 9 bases unmatched. The germline V gene encodes CDR1 LNHDA and CDR2 SQIVND (reference sequence). CDR3 length: 16 amino acids. The CDR3 reads CASTAGQGIGNQPQHF. In DNA form, the CDR3 reads TGTGCCAGTACCGCTGGACAGGGGATTGGCAATCAGCCCCAGCATTTT.

This clone was detected only a few times. The chain combines TRBV30 with TRBJ2-1; TRBD2 might be the D (5 bases). The CDR3 has 13 residues. CDR1 is GTSNPN, CDR2 SVGIG, per germline (reference sequence). The V end lost 6 bases, the J end lost 5 bases, and 14 bases lay between the germline ends. The CDR3 loop reads CACRGAEHNEQFF. Written as DNA, the CDR3 is TGTGCCTGTCGAGGAGCGGAGCACAATGAGCAGTTCTTC.

This chain links TRBV18 with TRBJ2-1, with TRBD2 matching over 11 bases. Germline V gene sequence: CDR1 KGHSH, CDR2 LQKENI. Trimming cost V 3 bases and J 0 bases; bases outside gene matches: 10. The CDR3 is 19 residues long. The CDR3: CASSPTGLAEGASYNEQFF. In DNA, the CDR3 is TGTGCCAGCTCACCGACGGGACTAGCGGAAGGTGCCTCCTACAATGAGCAGTTCTTC.

J is TRBJ2-3 and V is TRBV15; TRBD2 agrees at 11 bases. This CDR3 has 16 amino acids. Germline trimming cut 4 bases from V and 4 bases from J; bases unmatched to any gene: 7. Germline lookup yields CDR1 LNHNV and CDR2 YYDKDF (reference sequence). CDR3: CATSNWASGRSDTQYF. The CDR3 region has the DNA TGTGCCACCAGCAATTGGGCTAGCGGGAGGTCAGATACGCAGTATTTT.

The chain employs TRBV30 and TRBJ2-1; no clear D gene. Trimming removed 2 bases at V and 0 bases at J, with 11 bases between. The CDR3 contains 15 residues. Germline CDR1 and CDR2: GTSNPN and SVGIG (reference sequence). CDR3 protein: CAWSWIRSSYNEQFF. CDR3 nucleotide sequence: TGTGCCTGGAGTTGGATTCGGAGCTCCTACAATGAGCAGTTCTTC.

The chain combines TRBV6-5 with TRBJ2-7, with 7 bases that match TRBD2. V lost 5 bases to trimming and J lost 0 bases; unmatched junction nucleotides: 7. The CDR3 runs to 15 residues. Per the germline V gene, CDR1 is MNHEY and CDR2 is SVGAGI. This CDR3 is CASSTTSALSYEQYF. The CDR3 bases are TGTGCCAGCAGTACAACTAGCGCCCTCTCCTACGAGCAGTACTTC.

V is TRBV4-2 and J is TRBJ2-3, with TRBD2 matching over 10 bases. Germline V gene data show CDR1 as LGHNA and CDR2 as YNFKEQ. The CDR3 is 18 residues long. The V gene end was trimmed by 1 base and the J gene end by 1 base; junction bases not matched to a gene: 8. The CDR3 region is CASSQGASGSIGTDTQYF. Here the CDR3 DNA reads TGTGCCAGCAGCCAAGGGGCTAGCGGGAGTATTGGCACAGATACGCAGTATTTT.

The V call is TRBV28, the J call TRBJ1-4; D is perhaps TRBD1 (6 bases). Per germline, CDR1 MDHEN and CDR2 SYDVKM. Trimming removed 2 bases at V and 8 bases at J, with 12 bases between. CDR3 length: 14 residues. The DNA for the CDR3 is TGTGCCAGCAGTTTAGCCCAGGGGTACGAAAAACTGTTTTTT. It is translated as CASSLAQGYEKLFF.

The gene calls are TRBV19 and TRBJ2-1, with a weak D call TRBD2 (6 bases). This CDR3 spans 13 amino acids. Trimming cost V 9 bases and J 3 bases, with 12 bases left between them. Germline values: CDR1 LNHDA, CDR2 SQIVND (reference sequence). The CDR3 spells CASSTGVYNEQFF. CDR3 nucleotide sequence: TGTGCCAGCTCGACGGGAGTCTACAATGAGCAGTTCTTC. The complete variable domain, with remaining parts taken from reference TRBV19 and TRBJ2-1, reads DGGITQSPKYLFRKEGQNVTLSCEQNLNHDAMYWYRQDPGQGLRLIYYSQIVNDFQKGDIAEGYSVSREKKESFPLTVTSAQKNPTAFYLCASSTGVYNEQFFGPGTRLTVL.

The chain links TRBV19 to TRBJ1-1; D is unresolved. Germline CDR1 and CDR2: LNHDA and SQIVND (reference sequence). Trimming cost V 4 bases and J 3 bases, with 15 bases left between them. The CDR3 sequence is 15 residues long. The CDR3 DNA reads TGTGCCAGTAGTACCCCCAAGACGGGTTACACTGAAGCTTTCTTT. It encodes CASSTPKTGYTEAFF.

The chain is built from TRBV7-9 and TRBJ1-5; D not certain. V lost 0 bases, J lost 0 bases, and 6 bases lay in between. CDR3 size: 15 residues. Germline V gene lookup returns CDR1 SEHNR and CDR2 FQNEAQ (reference sequence). The CDR3 DNA is TGTGCCAGCAGCTTAGCGTACAGTAGCAATCAGCCCCAGCATTTT. It specifies CASSLAYSSNQPQHF.

This clone was detected a few times. The V gene is TRBV30, the J gene TRBJ2-7, with D unclear. Trimming removed 5 bases at V and 3 bases at J, with 14 bases between. The CDR3 covers 13 residues. The V gene's germline CDR1 is GTSNPN and CDR2 SVGIG (reference sequence). CDR3 amino acids: CAWRNQAFYEQYF. Here the CDR3 DNA reads TGTGCCTGGCGGAACCAGGCCTTCTACGAGCAGTACTTC.

Concerning this clone itself: A much larger clone differs from this one at a single base, so this may be a read error. The rearrangement uses TRBV7-2 and TRBJ1-1, with 7 bases aligning to TRBD1. Germline assignment: CDR1 SGHTA and CDR2 FQGNSA. CDR3 length: 14 residues. The V gene end was trimmed by 6 bases and the J gene end by 1 base; junction bases not matched to a gene: 5. The CDR3 DNA sequence: TGTGCCAGCAGGACCGGGACAGAGAACACTGAAGCTTTCTTT. Translated, it gives CASRTGTENTEAFF.

This chain uses TRBV9 with TRBJ2-1; 9 positions match TRBD1. This CDR3 has 17 residues. Germline V gives CDR1 SGDLS, CDR2 YYNGEE. V lost 3 bases to trimming and J lost 1 base; unmatched junction nucleotides: 8. The CDR3 coding sequence is TGTGCCAGCAGCGCCCAATCCGGGACAGGGTCCTACAATGAGCAGTTCTTC. Protein product: CASSAQSGTGSYNEQFF. Full variable domain (remainder filled in from reference TRBV9 and TRBJ2-1): DSGVTQTPKHLITATGQRVTLRCSPRSGDLSVYWYQQSLDQGLQFLIQYYNGEERAKGNILERFSAQQFPDLHSELNLSSLELGDSALYFCASSAQSGTGSYNEQFFGPGTRLTVL.